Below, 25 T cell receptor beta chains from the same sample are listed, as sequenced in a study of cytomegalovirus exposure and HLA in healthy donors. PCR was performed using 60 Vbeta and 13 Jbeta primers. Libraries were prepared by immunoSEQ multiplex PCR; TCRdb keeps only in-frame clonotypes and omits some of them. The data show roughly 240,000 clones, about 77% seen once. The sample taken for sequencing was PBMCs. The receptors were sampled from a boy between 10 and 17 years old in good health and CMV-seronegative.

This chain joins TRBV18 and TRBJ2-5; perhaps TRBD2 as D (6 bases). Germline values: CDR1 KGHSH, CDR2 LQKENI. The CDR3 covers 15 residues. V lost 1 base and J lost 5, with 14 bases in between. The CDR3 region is CASSPQGRLWETQYF. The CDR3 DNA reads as TGTGCCAGCTCACCACAGGGGAGGTTATGGGAGACCCAGTACTTC.

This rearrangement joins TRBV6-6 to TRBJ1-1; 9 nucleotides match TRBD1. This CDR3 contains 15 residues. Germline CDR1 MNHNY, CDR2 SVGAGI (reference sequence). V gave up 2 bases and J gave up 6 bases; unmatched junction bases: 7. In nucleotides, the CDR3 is TGTGCCAGCAGTTACACTCCAGACAGGGGGGCTGAAGCTTTCTTT. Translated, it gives CASSYTPDRGAEAFF.

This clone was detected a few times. The CDR3 protein is CASSLKLGGNTGELFF. CDR3 nucleotide sequence: TGTGCCAGCAGCTTAAAGCTGGGAGGGAACACCGGGGAGCTGTTTTTT. This rearrangement joins TRBV7-3 to TRBJ2-2; D may be TRBD2 (6 bases). CDR1 is SGHTA and CDR2 is FQGTGA in the germline V gene. This CDR3 is built from 16 residues. Trimming stripped 1 base from V and 1 base from J, with 10 bases between.

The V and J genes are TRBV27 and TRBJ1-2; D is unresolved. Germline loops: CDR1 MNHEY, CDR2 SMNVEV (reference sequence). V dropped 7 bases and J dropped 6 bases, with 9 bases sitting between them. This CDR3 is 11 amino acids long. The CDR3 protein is CASTNGDGYTF. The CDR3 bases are TGTGCCAGCACGAACGGGGATGGCTACACCTTC.

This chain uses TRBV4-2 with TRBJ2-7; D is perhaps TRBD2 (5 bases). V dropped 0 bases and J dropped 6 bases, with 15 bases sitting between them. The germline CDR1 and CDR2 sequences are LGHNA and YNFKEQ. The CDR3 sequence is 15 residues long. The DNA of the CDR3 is TGTGCCAGCAGCCAAGAAGGAGGCCACCGCAGCGAGCAGTACTTC. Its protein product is CASSQEGGHRSEQYF.

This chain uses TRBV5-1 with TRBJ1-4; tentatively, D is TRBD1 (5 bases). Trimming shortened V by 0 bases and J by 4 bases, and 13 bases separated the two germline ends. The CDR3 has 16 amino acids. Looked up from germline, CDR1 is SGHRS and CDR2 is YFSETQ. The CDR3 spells CASSLGPLGDNEKLFF. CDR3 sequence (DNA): TGCGCCAGCAGCTTGGGCCCTTTAGGGGATAATGAAAAACTGTTTTTT.

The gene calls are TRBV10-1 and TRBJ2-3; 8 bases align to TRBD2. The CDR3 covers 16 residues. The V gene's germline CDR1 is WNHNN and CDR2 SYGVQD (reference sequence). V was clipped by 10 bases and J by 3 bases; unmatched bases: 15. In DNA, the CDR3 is TGCGCCATTATTACCCGGCGGGAGGAGGATACAGATACGCAGTATTTT. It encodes CAIITRREEDTDTQYF.

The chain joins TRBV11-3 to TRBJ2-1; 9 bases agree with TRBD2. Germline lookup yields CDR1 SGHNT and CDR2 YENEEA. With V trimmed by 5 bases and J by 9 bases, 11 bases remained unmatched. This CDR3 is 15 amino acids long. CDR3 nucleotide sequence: TGTGCCAGCAGCGCCCGCGGGAGGGCCATTGTTGAGCAGTTCTTC. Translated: CASSARGRAIVEQFF.

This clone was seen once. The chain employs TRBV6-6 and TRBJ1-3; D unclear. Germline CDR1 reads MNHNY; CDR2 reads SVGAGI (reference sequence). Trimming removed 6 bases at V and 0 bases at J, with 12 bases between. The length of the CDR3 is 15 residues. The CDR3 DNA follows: TGTGCCAGCAGGGCCCTGACTGACTCTGGAAACACCATATATTTT. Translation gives CASRALTDSGNTIYF.

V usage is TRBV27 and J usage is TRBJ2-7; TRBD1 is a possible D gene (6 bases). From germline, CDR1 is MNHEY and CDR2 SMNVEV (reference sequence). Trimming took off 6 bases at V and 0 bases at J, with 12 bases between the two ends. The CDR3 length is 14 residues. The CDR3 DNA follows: TGTGCCAGCAGCTGGGGGACATTCTCCTACGAGCAGTACTTC. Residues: CASSWGTFSYEQYF.

CDR3 residues: CASSDLAGEINQETQYF. DNA of the CDR3: TGTGCCAGCAGCGACCTAGCCGGTGAAATCAATCAAGAGACCCAGTACTTC. The chain has TRBV11-2 and TRBJ2-5; possible D gene TRBD2, 5 bases. V lost 5 bases and J 2 bases, leaving 21 bases between the germline ends. The CDR3 length is 17 residues. CDR1 SGHAT and CDR2 FQNNGV come from the germline V gene.

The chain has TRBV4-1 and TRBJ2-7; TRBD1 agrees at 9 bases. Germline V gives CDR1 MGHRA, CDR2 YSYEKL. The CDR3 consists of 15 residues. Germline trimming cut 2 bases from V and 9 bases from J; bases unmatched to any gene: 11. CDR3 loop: CASSQPRNRGRGQYF. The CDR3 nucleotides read TGCGCCAGCAGCCAACCCCGGAACAGGGGGCGGGGGCAGTACTTC.

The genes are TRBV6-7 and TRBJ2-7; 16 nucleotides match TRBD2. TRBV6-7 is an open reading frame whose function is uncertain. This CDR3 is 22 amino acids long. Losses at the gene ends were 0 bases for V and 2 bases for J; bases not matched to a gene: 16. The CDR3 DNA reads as TGTGCCAGCAGTTACTCCCACAATTCATTAGCCGGGACTAGCGGGAGGGCCTACGAGCAGTACTTC. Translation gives CASSYSHNSLAGTSGRAYEQYF.

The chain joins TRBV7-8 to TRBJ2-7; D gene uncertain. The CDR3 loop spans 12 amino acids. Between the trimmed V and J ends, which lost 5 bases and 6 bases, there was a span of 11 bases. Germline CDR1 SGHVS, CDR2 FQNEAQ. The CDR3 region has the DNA TGTGCCAGCAGCACCGAGTGGAGCGAGCAGTACTTC. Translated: CASSTEWSEQYF. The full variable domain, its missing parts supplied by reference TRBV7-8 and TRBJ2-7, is GAGVSQSPRYKVAKRGQDVALRCDPISGHVSLFWYQQALGQGPEFLTYFQNEAQLDKSGLPSDRFFAERPEGSVSTLKIQRTQQEDSAVYLCASSTEWSEQYFGPGTRLTVT.

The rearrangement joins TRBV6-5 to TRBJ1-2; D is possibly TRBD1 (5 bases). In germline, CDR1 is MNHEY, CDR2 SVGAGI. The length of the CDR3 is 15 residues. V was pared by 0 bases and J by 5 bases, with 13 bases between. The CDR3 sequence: CASSYSPGGEYGYTF. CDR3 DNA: TGTGCCAGCAGTTACTCTCCCGGGGGAGAGTATGGCTACACCTTC.

CDR3 region: CASSITGGHTIYF. In DNA form, the CDR3 reads TGTGCCAGTAGTATAACAGGGGGACACACCATATATTTT. The gene calls are TRBV19 and TRBJ1-3; 8 bases map to TRBD1. Germline-derived CDR1 and CDR2 are LNHDA and SQIVND (reference sequence). V shed 2 bases and J 8 bases; nucleotides not matched to a gene: 2. The CDR3 length is 13 residues.

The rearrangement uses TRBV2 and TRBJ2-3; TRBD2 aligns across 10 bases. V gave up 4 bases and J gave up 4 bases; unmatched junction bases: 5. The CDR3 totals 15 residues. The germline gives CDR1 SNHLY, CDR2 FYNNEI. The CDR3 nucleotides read TGTGCCAGCAGTGTTTTTCTAGCGGGGGCAGATACGCAGTATTTT. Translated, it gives CASSVFLAGADTQYF.

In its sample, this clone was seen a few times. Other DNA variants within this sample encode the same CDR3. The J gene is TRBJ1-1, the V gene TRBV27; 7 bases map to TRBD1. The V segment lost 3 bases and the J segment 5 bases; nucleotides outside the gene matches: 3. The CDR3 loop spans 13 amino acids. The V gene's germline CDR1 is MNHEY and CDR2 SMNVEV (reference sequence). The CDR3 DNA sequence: TGTGCCAGCAGTTTCAACAGGGGAACTGAAGCTTTCTTT. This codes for CASSFNRGTEAFF.

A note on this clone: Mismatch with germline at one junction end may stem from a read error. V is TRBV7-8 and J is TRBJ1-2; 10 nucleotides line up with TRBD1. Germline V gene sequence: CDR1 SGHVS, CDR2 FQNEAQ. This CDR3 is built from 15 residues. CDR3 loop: CASSLSWDRGPGYPF. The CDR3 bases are TGTGCCAGCAGCTTATCCTGGGACAGGGGTCCCGGCTACCCCTTC.

The CDR3 is CASSDPGRTEAFF. DNA of the CDR3: TGCGCCAGCAGTGACCCAGGGAGGACTGAAGCTTTCTTT. This chain connects TRBV10-2 to TRBJ1-1; perhaps TRBD1 as D (5 bases). V was shortened by 3 bases and J by 5 bases, with 10 bases between the two germline ends. Per germline, CDR1 WSHSY and CDR2 SAAADI. The CDR3 contains 13 residues.

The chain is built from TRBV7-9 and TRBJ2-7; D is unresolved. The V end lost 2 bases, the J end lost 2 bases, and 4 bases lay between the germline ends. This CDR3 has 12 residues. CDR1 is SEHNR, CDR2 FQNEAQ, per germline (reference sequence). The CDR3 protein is CASSLPPYEQYF. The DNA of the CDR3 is TGTGCCAGCAGCTTACCTCCCTACGAGCAGTACTTC.

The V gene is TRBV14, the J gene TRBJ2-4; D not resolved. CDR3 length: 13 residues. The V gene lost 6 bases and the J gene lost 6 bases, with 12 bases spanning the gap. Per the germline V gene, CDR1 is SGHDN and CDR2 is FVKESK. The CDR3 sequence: CASRETGGNIQYF. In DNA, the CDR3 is TGTGCCAGCAGGGAAACGGGTGGAAACATTCAGTACTTC.

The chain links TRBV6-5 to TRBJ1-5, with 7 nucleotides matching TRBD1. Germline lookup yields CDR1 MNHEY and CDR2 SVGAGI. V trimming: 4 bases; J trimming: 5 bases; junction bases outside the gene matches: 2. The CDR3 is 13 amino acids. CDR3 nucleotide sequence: TGTGCCAGCAGTTCGACAGGGCATCAGCCCCAGCATTTT. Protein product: CASSSTGHQPQHF.

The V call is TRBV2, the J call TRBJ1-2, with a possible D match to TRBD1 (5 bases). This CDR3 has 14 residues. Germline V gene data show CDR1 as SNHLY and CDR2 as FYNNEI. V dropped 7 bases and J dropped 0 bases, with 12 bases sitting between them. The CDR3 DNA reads TGTGCCAGCACCTCGTCAGGGTCTAACTATGGCTACACCTTC. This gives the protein CASTSSGSNYGYTF.

The CDR3 DNA sequence: TGTGCCAGCAGTCCTCAGGGGCCTTCCTACGAGCAGTACTTC. Residues: CASSPQGPSYEQYF. The chain has TRBV27 and TRBJ2-7; D perhaps matches TRBD1 (6 bases). There are 14 residues in the CDR3. Germline V gene lookup returns CDR1 MNHEY and CDR2 SMNVEV (reference sequence). V was clipped by 5 bases and J by 1 base, with 12 bases between them.